One sample yielded the 30 T cell receptor beta chains listed below, sequenced in a study of cytomegalovirus exposure and HLA in healthy donors. The primer mix had 60 Vbeta and 13 Jbeta primers. The repertoire was sequenced with immunoSEQ multiplex PCR; TCRdb's copy has only in-frame clones and lacks some. The data show some 130,000 clones, about 74% seen once. Sequencing was performed on PBMCs. These receptor sequences come from a man between 35 and 55 years old in good health and CMV-seronegative.

This chain connects TRBV6-1 to TRBJ2-7; a weak D match, TRBD2 (5 bases). This CDR3 is built from 15 residues. V lost 3 bases and J 6 bases, leaving 18 bases between the germline ends. Germline values: CDR1 MNHNS, CDR2 SASEGT. As DNA, the CDR3 is TGTGCCAGCAGTGAGAGGGCCCACGAGTGGAGCGAGCAGTACTTC. Protein product: CASSERAHEWSEQYF.

The chain carries TRBV10-2 and TRBJ2-3, with 9 positions matching TRBD1. Germline loops: CDR1 WSHSY, CDR2 SAAADI. There are 15 residues in the CDR3. V lost 3 bases to trimming and J lost 0 bases; unmatched junction nucleotides: 1. The CDR3: CASSDGTGSTDTQYF. DNA of the CDR3: TGCGCCAGCAGTGATGGGACAGGGAGCACAGATACGCAGTATTTT.

The chain employs TRBV12-1 and TRBJ2-5; the table's TRBD2 call for D was not verified on the DNA. TRBV12-1 is marked as a pseudogene. There are 15 residues in the CDR3. The CDR3 is CASSFCETLRETQYF. The CDR3 DNA follows: TGTGCCAGCAGCTTTTGTGAAACCCTACGAGAGACCCAGTACTTC.

The V and J genes are TRBV7-9 and TRBJ1-5, with D possibly being TRBD1 (6 bases). The CDR3 length is 14 residues. The germline gives CDR1 SEHNR, CDR2 FQNEAQ (reference sequence). Trimming took 1 base from V and 6 from J, leaving 10 bases between them. The CDR3 DNA reads TGTGCCAGCAGCTTAGATGACAGGATTCAGCCCCAGCATTTT. This sequence encodes CASSLDDRIQPQHF.

J is TRBJ2-7 and V is TRBV7-2; TRBD2 aligns across 7 bases. The CDR3 length is 14 residues. Germline assignment: CDR1 SGHTA and CDR2 FQGNSA. The junction had 11 bases not matched to a gene; V was cut back by 6 bases and J by 6 bases. Written as DNA, the CDR3 is TGTGCCAGCAGGACAACGGGAGGATTAGGCGAGCAGTACTTC. The encoded protein is CASRTTGGLGEQYF.

The rearrangement joins TRBV7-7 to TRBJ2-1, with 8 bases lining up with TRBD1. Germline CDR1 reads SSHAT; CDR2 reads FNYEAQ (reference sequence). V dropped 5 bases and J dropped 12; count of bases not matched to a gene: 9. The CDR3 is 13 residues long. CDR3 region: CASSGPGQAMQFF. The CDR3 DNA is TGTGCCAGCAGCGGCCCGGGACAGGCGATGCAGTTCTTC.

V gene TRBV19 combines with J gene TRBJ1-2, with 8 nucleotides matching TRBD1. Germline V gene data show CDR1 as LNHDA and CDR2 as SQIVND (reference sequence). Trimming at V came to 5 bases and at J to 8 bases, leaving 13 bases not matched to a gene. This CDR3 contains 15 residues. The chain's CDR3 is CASSPSPDRADGYTF. As DNA, the CDR3 is TGTGCCAGTAGTCCATCTCCGGACAGGGCGGACGGCTACACCTTC. Looking up the rest from reference TRBV19 and TRBJ1-2 gives the full variable domain: DGGITQSPKYLFRKEGQNVTLSCEQNLNHDAMYWYRQDPGQGLRLIYYSQIVNDFQKGDIAEGYSVSREKKESFPLTVTSAQKNPTAFYLCASSPSPDRADGYTFGSGTRLTVV.

Comment on this clone: A junction boundary mismatches the germline segment, possibly from a read error. The genes are TRBV19 and TRBJ1-5, with D possibly matching TRBD1 (5 bases). Germline CDR1 and CDR2: LNHDA and SQIVND (reference sequence). This CDR3 is 13 amino acids long. The CDR3 region is CASMPGHYQPQHF. The CDR3 DNA is TGTGCTAGTATGCCAGGGCACTATCAGCCCCAGCATTTT.

The gene calls are TRBV5-4 and TRBJ2-3; D gene uncertain. CDR1 SGHNT and CDR2 YYREEE come from the germline V gene (reference sequence). The CDR3 contains 12 residues. The V end was cut by 6 bases, the J end by 2 bases, with 7 bases between. The CDR3 protein is CASTSPTDTQYF. The DNA for the CDR3 is TGTGCCAGCACCTCCCCCACAGATACGCAGTATTTT.

The sample holds a few counts of this clone. The rearrangement uses TRBV4-3 and TRBJ2-7; 9 bases are a match to TRBD2. The CDR3 is 17 residues long. The junction had 10 bases not matched to a gene; V was cut back by 0 bases and J by 4 bases. Per germline, CDR1 LGHNA and CDR2 YSLEER. The CDR3 coding sequence is TGCGCCAGCAGCCAAGATACAGGCCTAGCGGGGCTATACGAGCAGTACTTC. This translates into CASSQDTGLAGLYEQYF.

The gene calls are TRBV4-3 and TRBJ2-4, with TRBD2 identical over 13 bases. Germline V gene lookup returns CDR1 LGHNA and CDR2 YSLEER. This CDR3 has 15 amino acids. The trim removed 1 base at V and 16 bases at J, leaving 10 bases unmatched. The DNA for the CDR3 is TGCGCCAGCAGCCAAGGGGTCGGGACTAGCGGGGTCCGATACTTC. Residues: CASSQGVGTSGVRYF.

The CDR3 sequence: CASSPPGTIGYTF. CDR3 nucleotide sequence: TGTGCCAGCAGCCCCCCCGGGACTATCGGCTACACCTTC. V is TRBV7-3 and J is TRBJ1-2, with D possibly TRBD1 on 5 matching bases. The CDR3 covers 13 residues. The germline V and J ends were trimmed by 5 bases and 8 bases, with 15 bases remaining between them. CDR1 is SGHTA and CDR2 is FQGTGA in the germline V gene. The whole variable domain, filled in from reference TRBV7-3 and TRBJ1-2, reads GAGVSQTPSNKVTEKGKYVELRCDPISGHTALYWYRQSLGQGPEFLIYFQGTGAADDSGLPNDRFFAVRPEGSVSTLKIQRTERGDSAVYLCASSPPGTIGYTFGSGTRLTVV.

This chain uses TRBV5-4 with TRBJ2-3; tentative D call: TRBD1 (6 bases). Between the trimmed V and J ends, which lost 4 bases and 2 bases, there was a span of 14 bases. Germline assignment: CDR1 SGHNT and CDR2 YYREEE (reference sequence). This CDR3 spans 15 amino acids. The CDR3 bases are TGTGCCAGCAGCCCAGGGGCGGCTGTCACAGATACGCAGTATTTT. Translated: CASSPGAAVTDTQYF.

This clone came up a few times. V gene TRBV28 combines with J gene TRBJ1-2; D is ambiguous. Germline assignment: CDR1 MDHEN and CDR2 SYDVKM. The ends were cut back, 4 bases at V and 6 bases at J, with 18 bases in the middle. This CDR3 spans 15 amino acids. The DNA of the CDR3 is TGTGCCAGCAGTTCGGCAGGAATAGGTTCGGATGGCTACACCTTC. Translating gives CASSSAGIGSDGYTF.

The V gene is TRBV6-4, the J gene TRBJ1-5; TRBD1 matches at 8 bases. Unmatched junction bases numbered 5, after V lost 8 bases and J lost 2 bases. Germline V gene lookup returns CDR1 MRHNA and CDR2 SNTAGT. The CDR3 totals 14 residues. Here the CDR3 DNA reads TGTGCCAGCTCCACGGACAGGGGCAATCAGCCCCAGCATTTT. Translating gives CASSTDRGNQPQHF.

This chain links TRBV18 with TRBJ1-1, with a tentative D call TRBD1 (5 bases). V gave up 0 bases and J gave up 7 bases, with 12 bases separating them. The CDR3 has 14 amino acids. From germline, CDR1 is KGHSH and CDR2 LQKENI. CDR3 DNA: TGTGCCAGCTCACCACCAGGGGTGGACCGTGAAGCTTTCTTT. This encodes CASSPPGVDREAFF.

The chain uses TRBV7-2 and TRBJ2-7, with 8 positions matching TRBD1. Germline-derived CDR1 and CDR2 are SGHTA and FQGNSA. Losses at the gene ends were 5 bases for V and 1 base for J; bases not matched to a gene: 4. This CDR3 is built from 14 residues. The CDR3 DNA sequence: TGTGCCAGCAGCAGATGGACAGGGTCCTACGAGCAGTACTTC. It specifies CASSRWTGSYEQYF. The complete variable domain, with remaining parts taken from reference TRBV7-2 and TRBJ2-7, reads GAGVSQSPSNKVTEKGKDVELRCDPISGHTALYWYRQSLGQGLEFLIYFQGNSAPDKSGLPSDRFSAERTGGSVSTLTIQRTQQEDSAVYLCASSRWTGSYEQYFGPGTRLTVT.

This clone was observed a few times. The CDR3 DNA follows: TGTGCCAGCAGCCCGCCCGGACAGCGGGGCTACACCTTC. This sequence encodes CASSPPGQRGYTF. The chain recombines TRBV7-2 with TRBJ1-2; possibly TRBD1 for D (6 bases). The germline V gene encodes CDR1 SGHTA and CDR2 FQGNSA. This CDR3 spans 13 amino acids. Trimming left V 5 bases short and J 8 bases short, with 15 bases between.

The gene calls are TRBV6-5 and TRBJ2-1; tentatively, D is TRBD1 (6 bases). From germline, CDR1 is MNHEY and CDR2 SVGAGI. The V end lost 8 bases, the J end lost 7 bases, and 15 bases lay between the germline ends. The CDR3 is made up of 13 amino acids. This CDR3 is CASFWTAGNEQFF. Written as DNA, the CDR3 is TGTGCCAGCTTTTGGACAGCAGGTAATGAGCAGTTCTTC.

Note on this clone: One end of the junction varies from germline; a read error may be responsible. Other DNA sequences in this specimen translate into the identical CDR3. The rearrangement uses TRBV4-3 and TRBJ2-1, with 15 nucleotides matching TRBD2. The germline gives CDR1 LGHNA, CDR2 YSLEER. The CDR3 consists of 18 residues. The CDR3 nucleotides are TGCGCCAGCAGTCAAGATCGAGGGCGGGGACTAGCGGGAGGCAGGCAGTTCTTC. It codes for CASSQDRGRGLAGGRQFF.

The CDR3, as DNA: TGTGCCAGCACCCCCGGGACAAACACTGAAGCTTTCTTT. This sequence encodes CASTPGTNTEAFF. The chain has TRBV5-5 and TRBJ1-1; D may be TRBD1 (6 bases). This CDR3 has 13 residues. Deletions cut 6 bases from V and 2 bases from J, with 11 bases between. The germline CDR1 and CDR2 sequences are SGHKS and YYEKEE (reference sequence).

This clone showed up just a few times. This chain uses TRBV9 with TRBJ2-3; TRBD2 matches 15 bases. J was trimmed by 3 bases and V by 3 bases; bases with no gene match: 14. The CDR3 is made up of 20 amino acids. Looked up from germline, CDR1 is SGDLS and CDR2 is YYNGEE. CDR3 residues: CASSEGTSGRSLGGTDTQYF. The CDR3 DNA follows: TGTGCCAGCAGCGAGGGGACTAGCGGGAGGTCTCTCGGTGGTACAGATACGCAGTATTTT.

This clone was seen a handful of times. V and J are TRBV11-2 and TRBJ2-1, with D maybe TRBD2 (6 bases). The CDR3 extends over 15 amino acids. V lost 4 bases, J lost 0 bases, and 10 bases lay in between. The germline CDR1 and CDR2 sequences are SGHAT and FQNNGV. For the CDR3, the DNA is TGTGCCAGCAGCTGGACTACCTACTCCTACAATGAGCAGTTCTTC. Amino acids: CASSWTTYSYNEQFF.

The rearrangement joins TRBV27 to TRBJ2-7; TRBD2 is a possible D gene (5 bases). The CDR3 runs to 14 residues. CDR1 is MNHEY and CDR2 is SMNVEV in the germline V gene (reference sequence). The V end was cut by 6 bases, the J end by 3 bases, with 15 bases between. The CDR3 is CASRPVDGGYEQYF. CDR3 DNA: TGTGCCAGCAGACCGGTCGACGGAGGCTACGAGCAGTACTTC.

The chain joins TRBV15 to TRBJ2-6; D might be TRBD1 (6 bases). Trimming cost V 0 bases and J 0 bases, with 12 bases left between them. The CDR3 spans 18 residues. Looked up from germline, CDR1 is LNHNV and CDR2 is YYDKDF (reference sequence). CDR3: CATSREGGHRSGANVLTF. CDR3 in DNA: TGTGCCACCAGCAGAGAAGGGGGACACCGCTCTGGGGCCAACGTCCTGACTTTC.

V is TRBV7-9 and J is TRBJ2-7; D is ambiguous. Germline CDR1 and CDR2: SEHNR and FQNEAQ (reference sequence). With 5 bases removed from V and 3 bases from J, the gap between germline ends came to 8 bases. This CDR3 is built from 12 residues. CDR3 loop: CASSPQNYEQYF. In nucleotides, the CDR3 is TGTGCCAGCAGCCCACAAAACTACGAGCAGTACTTC.

The V gene is TRBV27, the J gene TRBJ1-1; a possible D gene is TRBD1 (5 bases). The V end was cut by 6 bases, the J end by 8 bases, with 19 bases between. This CDR3 contains 14 residues. Germline V CDR1 and CDR2: MNHEY, SMNVEV (reference sequence). The CDR3 loop reads CASSRNGGTAEAFF. The DNA of the CDR3 is TGTGCCAGCAGCCGCAACGGGGGGACCGCGGAAGCTTTCTTT.

This sequence joins TRBV11-1 and TRBJ1-1, with a weak D call TRBD1 (6 bases). There are 18 residues in the CDR3. V lost 5 bases to trimming and J lost 0 bases, with 22 bases between them. The germline gives CDR1 SGHAT, CDR2 FQDESV (reference sequence). The CDR3 loop reads CASSLSYGSGGVNTEAFF. The CDR3 DNA is TGTGCCAGCAGCCTTAGTTACGGGAGCGGGGGCGTGAACACTGAAGCTTTCTTT.

The chain links TRBV6-5 to TRBJ2-5, with 11 bases aligning to TRBD2. Per germline, CDR1 MNHEY and CDR2 SVGAGI. V was pared by 5 bases and J by 1 base, with 3 bases of the junction left unmatched. The CDR3 length is 15 residues. The CDR3 sequence: CASSKLAGAQETQYF. The DNA of the CDR3 is TGTGCCAGCAGTAAACTAGCGGGAGCCCAAGAGACCCAGTACTTC.

The genes are TRBV5-5 and TRBJ1-3; TRBD1 is a possible D gene (6 bases). There are 15 residues in the CDR3. Germline values: CDR1 SGHKS, CDR2 YYEKEE (reference sequence). The V gene lost 5 bases and the J gene lost 2 bases, with 14 bases spanning the gap. This CDR3 reads CASRVTGTPGNTIYF. CDR3 DNA sequence: TGTGCCAGCAGGGTAACCGGGACACCTGGAAACACCATATATTTT. The variable domain in full, with the rest retrieved from reference TRBV5-5 and TRBJ1-3, is DAGVTQSPTHLIKTRGQQVTLRCSPISGHKSVSWYQQVLGQGPQFIFQYYEKEERGRGNFPDRFSARQFPNYSSELNVNALLLGDSALYLCASRVTGTPGNTIYFGEGSWLTVV.